A single sample is the source of the 6 T cell receptor beta chains below, sequenced in a study of blood T cell repertoires in COVID-19. The protocol was immunoSEQ multiplex PCR, while the TCRdb copy is restricted to in-frame clones and leaves out a portion. Found here are more than 150,000 clones, roughly 84% of them singletons; the top ten hold approximately 6.5%. The sequencing sample was made of PBMCs or T cells enriched from blood (not recorded which). The source of these receptors is a woman aged 50 to 60 who had recovered from COVID-19.

The chain joins TRBV5-4 to TRBJ1-3; 7 nucleotides line up with TRBD1. There are 15 residues in the CDR3. Trimming removed 2 bases from V and 5 bases from J; junction bases left unmatched: 7. Per the germline V gene, CDR1 is SGHNT and CDR2 is YYREEE (reference sequence). The CDR3 here is CASSFPGQLRNTIYF. As DNA, the CDR3 is TGTGCCAGCAGCTTTCCGGGACAGCTGAGAAACACCATATATTTT.

The chain has TRBV19 and TRBJ2-2; the match to TRBD1 covers 7 bases. This CDR3 comprises 14 residues. V was pared by 4 bases and J by 6 bases, with 5 bases of the junction left unmatched. Germline-derived CDR1 and CDR2 are LNHDA and SQIVND (reference sequence). CDR3 sequence reads: CASSTHRGSGELFF. As DNA, the CDR3 is TGTGCCAGTAGTACCCACAGGGGTTCCGGGGAGCTGTTTTTT.

The genes are TRBV5-1 and TRBJ1-1; D not certain. From germline, CDR1 is SGHRS and CDR2 YFSETQ. CDR3 length: 14 residues. V was cut by 6 bases and J by 1 base, with 13 bases left in between. The CDR3 coding sequence is TGCGCCAGCACCCGGGTCCCAGAGAACACTGAAGCTTTCTTT. It specifies CASTRVPENTEAFF.

J is TRBJ2-7 and V is TRBV7-2; D possibly corresponds to TRBD2 (5 bases). With 3 bases removed from V and 5 bases from J, the gap between germline ends came to 17 bases. The CDR3 totals 15 residues. The germline CDR1 and CDR2 sequences are SGHTA and FQGNSA. The CDR3 region is CASSFRRGSSDEQYF. CDR3 in DNA: TGTGCCAGCAGCTTTAGGCGAGGGAGTTCGGACGAGCAGTACTTC.

The rearrangement uses TRBV5-1 and TRBJ1-4; 9 bases are a match to TRBD1. The J segment lost 5 bases and the V segment lost 0 bases, leaving 11 bases of the junction unmatched. Germline assignment: CDR1 SGHRS and CDR2 YFSETQ. The length of the CDR3 is 18 residues. The CDR3 spells CASSLVPYGQGKNEKLFF. The CDR3 DNA follows: TGCGCCAGCAGCTTGGTACCCTACGGACAGGGGAAAAATGAAAAACTGTTTTTT.

The chain couples TRBV7-9 to TRBJ2-1; weak D call: TRBD1 (5 bases). V gave up 7 bases and J gave up 5 bases, with 21 bases separating them. Germline-derived CDR1 and CDR2 are SEHNR and FQNEAQ (reference sequence). The CDR3 covers 16 residues. CDR3 in amino acids: CASTNPLAGPHNEQFF. CDR3 nucleotide sequence: TGTGCCAGCACAAACCCCCTCGCAGGGCCCCACAATGAGCAGTTCTTC.